The T cell receptor beta chain under discussion was sequenced for a study of cytomegalovirus exposure and HLA in healthy donors (dated by TCRdb to about 2017). Broadly, across the study: An earlier analysis of some 550 of the donors reported about 250 Gb of sequence data and 100 million to 140 million unique TCR beta sequences from some 180 million T cells. Approximately 300 gigabases of sequencing data and 70 million to 100 million unique TCR sequences made up an early release that covered under 750 HLA-typed donors. Of the approximately 400 genotyped donors, 81% fell in the genetic ancestry cluster associated with self-reported Caucasian donors. The study aimed to test whether signatures of past pathogen exposure could be identified by cataloging public T cell receptors. The study used immunosequencing to profile the T cell repertoires of several hundred subjects and linked those repertoires to cytomegalovirus serostatus. Along with the approximately 700-subject first cohort, a separate validation cohort of over a hundred different subjects was used. To predict cytomegalovirus infection status, the study brought together high-throughput TCR immunosequencing, statistical association of individual TCRs with disease status, and machine learning. A later analysis re-analyzed previously published TCR beta repertoires from about 600 donors and added high-resolution HLA genotyping to study TCR occurrence patterns. The later analysis used no new phenotypic data to find candidate immune exposures, relying instead on TCR beta sequences and their occurrence across donors. In an earlier analysis of 587 of the donors, high-throughput TCR beta sequencing was used to judge whether each TCR beta V gene segment behaved as functional or pseudogenic. Donor age, sex, ethnicity and CMV serostatus were compiled together with the repertoire data. Genome-wide SNP genotypes for about three fifths of the roughly 670 donors were used in a later genetic analysis, which treated that subset as a discovery cohort. Every discovery cohort repertoire had been produced on one sequencing platform. Both class I and class II loci were covered by HLA typing, at four-digit resolution. The number of donors typed differed by locus, with about 629-630 for A, B, C, DRB1 and DQB1, 522 for DQA1, over 600 for DPA1, and 400 to 490 for DPB1. Because of strong linkage in the cohort, roughly 5 DR-DQ haplotypes were treated as single units for association and clustering. Across approximately 420 genotyped donors of the cohort, an average of about 250,000 unique TCR beta nucleotide sequences per donor were sequenced, and roughly 17% of those sequences were non-productive.

Libraries were constructed by the immunoSEQ multiplex PCR assay. For the multiplex PCR, a mixture combining 60 forward primers for TCR Vbeta segments and 13 reverse primers for TCR Jbeta segments was used. The CDR3 region of rearranged TCR beta genes was amplified from genomic DNA by a multiplex PCR assay. On the Illumina HiSeq System, the amplified TCR beta libraries were sequenced as 87-base-pair reads. Turning to the authors' computational methods: A later analysis counted some 80 million unique TCR beta chains across the roughly 700 repertoires, and around 9.9 million of these chains were shared by at least two donors. To remove PCR and sequencing errors, raw reads were error-corrected and collapsed into unique sequences using a nearest-neighbor algorithm that merged closely related sequences. To assign V, D and J gene segments, CDR3 sequences were aligned to IMGT reference sequences. For a sequence to be retained, a match of at least six nucleotides to both a V gene segment and a J gene segment was required. A rearrangement was called productive if the CDR3 had no stop codons and remained in frame with V and J, and every other rearrangement was called non-productive. Following IMGT convention, CDR3 was defined as the stretch from the second conserved V-encoded cysteine up to the conserved J-encoded phenylalanine. The earlier analysis of fewer than 700 of the donors excluded sequences that lacked an unambiguous match to a single V gene segment. In an earlier analysis of more than 500 of the donors, a V segment was called functional when productive rearrangements were above 56.7%, and segregating when the standard deviation between donors exceeded 5%. A statistical classification framework was developed to diagnose cytomegalovirus status using the catalog of TCR beta chain sequences. V and J gene assignment, in a later analysis, came from comparing TCR nucleotide sequences with IMGT/GENE-DB human TR gene sequences. In a later analysis, CDR3 sequences and most-parsimonious VDJ recombination scenarios were assigned using the TCRdist pipeline. In a later analysis, each TCR beta chain was defined by its CDR3 amino acid sequence together with its V-gene family, and reads lacking a unique V-gene family were excluded. As a way to deal with suspected cross-contamination and a sequencing artifact, a later analysis dropped 500 to 700 nucleotide sequences that were highly shared and had low generation probability. In a later analysis, a clonal expansion index was calculated for each public chain from normalized within-repertoire ranks of inferred template counts. In a later analysis, generation probabilities were computed using a VDJ recombination model fitted to out-of-frame rearrangements, and the results were checked against IGoR. In a later analysis, hypergeometric tests were used to score TCR-TCR, TCR-HLA and TCR-CMV co-occurrence, with a repertoire-size bias correction applied to TCR pairs. To estimate false discovery rates, a later analysis permuted the HLA or CMV assignments 20 times. In a later analysis, co-occurring TCRs were grouped using DBSCAN, and TCRdist sequence similarity was added for clustering within HLA-allele-positive subsets. Co-occurrence clustering excluded repertoires with fewer than 30,000 or more than 120,000 public chains, plus five with anomalous nucleotide sharing. TCRdb provides this immuneACCESS table in a form limited to in-frame rearrangements. Some clones are lacking; in checked studies, under half of them reflect an unresolved V gene, and why the rest are absent is not known. V and J calls and clone size come straight from that table; D and trimming were deduced from the DNA. This sample gives fewer than 150,000 clones in total; roughly three quarters of them show up just once. The ten largest clones add up to 4.5% to 5% of the sample.

Concerning this clone: There is no known antigen for this receptor. No base quality information exists; no much larger clone differs at one position.

The cohort was made up of roughly 670 healthy bone marrow donors. At the time of sampling, all cohort members were nominally healthy, though unrecorded immune exposures were likely present. The donor was CMV seronegative and was included in the group of 352 seronegative cohort members. A peripheral blood sample was collected from each donor, and TCR beta sequencing was performed on peripheral blood mononuclear cells. The Qiagen DNeasy Blood Extraction Kit was used to extract genomic DNA from the blood cell samples. Results the study describes overall, beyond this receptor: A later analysis found that most CMV-associated TCR beta chains appeared HLA-restricted, with HLA associations seemingly driven largely by CMV exposure. The only immune exposure information available for the cohort was CMV serostatus. Assigning TCR associations to individual alleles was difficult when HLA alleles, especially DR and DQ, strongly co-occurred. Compared with equally common non-associated chains, HLA-associated TCR beta chains in a later analysis were more clonally expanded and had lower generation probabilities. In a later analysis, TCR association rates were found to vary across HLA loci, with the most associated TCRs seen for DRB1 alleles and the fewest for HLA-C alleles. Linkage disequilibrium might explain the correlated functional status among segregating V segments, but an unknown experimental factor could not be ruled out. The authors suggested that the approach could potentially be generalized to other disease states and immunological phenotypes. The study listed 150 to 200 TCR beta chains as associated with cytomegalovirus. In both the original and validation cohorts, the classifier was reported to diagnose cytomegalovirus status with high specificity and sensitivity. In vitro tests confirmed that three of the cytomegalovirus-associated TCR beta chains recognize cytomegalovirus antigens. In a later genetic analysis, a missense DCLRE1C variant was associated with V-gene and J-gene trimming of TCR beta chains, and the association was replicated in an independent cohort. According to a later genetic analysis, donors in an Asian-associated ancestry cluster had fewer N-insertions in productive TCRs than the approximately 670-donor mean. HLA typing was unavailable for some donors at each locus, so association tests used only the typed subset. The cohort was sequenced for TCR beta chains only, and without alpha or paired-chain data the features that could be detected were limited. A group of highly shared sequence variants was considered likely to be a technical artifact of the sequencing pipeline. Specific HLA alleles were associated with 15,000 to 20,000 TCR beta sequences at a false discovery rate of 0.05 in a later analysis. Most TCR sequences were seen in very few donors, while some public TCRs were found in many individuals. A further reported finding was that TCR beta sequences accurately predicted the HLA-A and HLA-B alleles for most subjects in the first cohort. Roughly uniform sequencing depth across donors was assumed in presence/absence analyses, although this assumption may not hold. In an earlier analysis of more than 500 of the donors, most TCR beta V segments appeared in productive rearrangements about 87% or about 30% of the time, broadly matching IMGT annotations. Because counts were too low, 15 to 20 rarely observed V segments, including chromosome 9 orphons, were excluded from the earlier analysis of about 500 of the donors. Several of the top co-occurrence clusters appeared to be linked to parvovirus B19, influenza, CMV and Epstein-Barr virus, according to a later analysis.

This TCR was sampled from a woman between 50 and 59 years old in good health and CMV-seronegative. The sample was PBMCs.

The base sequence is TGTGCCAGCAGCTTACAGATAACCTACGAGCAGTACTTC. The encoded protein is CASSLQITYEQYF. The chain links TRBV5-8 with TRBJ2-7, with no confident D gene call. Sequences SGHTS (CDR1) and YDEGEE (CDR2) are obtained from the germline V gene. Trimming costs V 2 bases and J 2 bases, and their ends lie 8 bases apart. Including cysteine and phenylalanine, the CDR3 has 13 amino acids. The sequence is cut down to CDR3 DNA, 39 bases in frame from base 1.